This T cell receptor (beta chain) came from a study of STAT5B mutations in CD4+ large granular lymphocyte leukemia. Repertoires were generated with immunoSEQ multiplex PCR, while TCRdb's copy carries only in-frame clones and drops some. The sample records about 45,000 clones, about 86% being singletons. There are 17 residues in the CDR3. CDR1 and CDR2 from the germline V gene are MGHDK and SYGVNS. With 3 bases removed from V and 4 bases from J, the gap between germline ends came to 19 bases. The chain links TRBV25-1 to TRBJ2-1; D not certain. The clonotype originates from a human donor in good health. Sequenced material: CD4+ T cells from blood buffy coats. The CDR3 nucleotides are TGTGCCAGCAGTGAGTGGGTCCCCGATAACTTATACAATGAGCAGTTCTTC. Translating it yields CASSEWVPDNLYNEQFF.